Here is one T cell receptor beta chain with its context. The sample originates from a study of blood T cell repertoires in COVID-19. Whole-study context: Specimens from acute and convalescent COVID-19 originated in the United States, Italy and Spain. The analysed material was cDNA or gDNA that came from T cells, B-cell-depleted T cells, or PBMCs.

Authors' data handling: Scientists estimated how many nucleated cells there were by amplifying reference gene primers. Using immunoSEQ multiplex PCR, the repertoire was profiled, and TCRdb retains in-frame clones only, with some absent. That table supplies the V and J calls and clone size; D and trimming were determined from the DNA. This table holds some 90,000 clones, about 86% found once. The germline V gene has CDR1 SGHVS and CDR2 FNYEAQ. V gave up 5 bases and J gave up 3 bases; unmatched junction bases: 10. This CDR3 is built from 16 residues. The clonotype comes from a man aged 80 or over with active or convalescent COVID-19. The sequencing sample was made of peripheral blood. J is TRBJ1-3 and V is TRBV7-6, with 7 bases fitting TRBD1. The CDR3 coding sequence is TGTGCCAGCAGCCCATCACAGGGGCTCGGTGGAAACACCATATATTTT. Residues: CASSPSQGLGGNTIYF.